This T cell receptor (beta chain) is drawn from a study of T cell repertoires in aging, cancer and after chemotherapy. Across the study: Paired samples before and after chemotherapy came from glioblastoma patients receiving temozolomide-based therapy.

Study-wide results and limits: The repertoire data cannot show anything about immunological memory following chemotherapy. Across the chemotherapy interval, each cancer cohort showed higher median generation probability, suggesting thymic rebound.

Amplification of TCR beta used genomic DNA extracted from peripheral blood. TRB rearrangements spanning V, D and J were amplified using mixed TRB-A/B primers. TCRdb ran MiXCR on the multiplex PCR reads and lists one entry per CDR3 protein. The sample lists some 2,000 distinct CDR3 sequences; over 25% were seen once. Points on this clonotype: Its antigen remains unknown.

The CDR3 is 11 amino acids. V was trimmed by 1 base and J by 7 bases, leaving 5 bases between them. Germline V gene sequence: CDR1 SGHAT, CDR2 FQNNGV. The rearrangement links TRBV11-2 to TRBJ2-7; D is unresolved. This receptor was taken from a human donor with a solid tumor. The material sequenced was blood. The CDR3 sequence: CASSLVQEQYF. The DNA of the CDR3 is TGTGCCAGCAGCTTAGTCCAAGAGCAGTACTTC. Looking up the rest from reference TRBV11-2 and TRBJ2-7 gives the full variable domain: EAGVAQSPRYKIIEKRQSVAFWCNPISGHATLYWYQQILGQGPKLLIQFQNNGVVDDSQLPKDRFSAERLKGVDSTLKIQPAKLEDSAVYLCASSLVQEQYFGPGTRLTVT.